Each of the 27 T cell receptor beta chains below was sequenced from the same sample in a study of OX40 agonist ivuxolimab in advanced cancers. Method: immunoSEQ multiplex PCR; TCRdb's copy keeps in-frame clones and lacks some. The sample holds 30,000 to 40,000 clones; approximately 90% are singletons and the top ten take around 12%. The sample consisted of CD4+ or CD8+ T cells sorted from blood, taken in a trial of the OX40 agonist ivuxolimab. These receptors came from an adult with an advanced solid tumor such as melanoma, head and neck, liver or kidney cancer.

This rearrangement joins TRBV7-8 to TRBJ1-4, with TRBD1 matching over 7 bases. This CDR3 is 16 amino acids long. With 5 bases clipped from V and 7 bases from J, the junction kept 13 bases outside the gene matches. Germline-derived CDR1 and CDR2 are SGHVS and FQNEAQ. The CDR3 DNA is TGTGCCAGCAGCCCGCTTGAGGGGGCGGTCGGTGAAAAACTGTTTTTT. It codes for CASSPLEGAVGEKLFF.

The CDR3 DNA reads TGTGCCAGCAGTTACTTTTTGGAAGCTTTCTTT. Amino acids: CASSYFLEAFF. The chain links TRBV6-5 to TRBJ1-1; D not resolved. The CDR3 is 11 residues long. Germline CDR1 is MNHEY and CDR2 is SVGAGI. The V gene lost 1 base and the J gene lost 8 bases, with 5 bases spanning the gap.

The chain has TRBV6-5 and TRBJ1-5, with TRBD1 identical over 11 bases. CDR1 and CDR2 (germline): MNHEY, SVGAGI. J was trimmed by 7 bases and V by 6 bases; bases with no gene match: 5. There are 14 residues in the CDR3. Written as DNA, the CDR3 is TGTGCCAGCAGCAGGACAGGGGGCTGGCAGCCCCAGCATTTT. This encodes CASSRTGGWQPQHF.

The chain uses TRBV5-1 and TRBJ1-1; D possibly corresponds to TRBD1 (5 bases). Germline assignment: CDR1 SGHRS and CDR2 YFSETQ. Deletions cut 1 base from V and 4 bases from J, with 11 bases between. The CDR3 sequence is 14 residues long. The CDR3 DNA reads TGCGCCAGCAGCTTGTCGGGGGTGGCCACTGAAGCTTTCTTT. This codes for CASSLSGVATEAFF. Looking up the rest from reference TRBV5-1 and TRBJ1-1 gives the full variable domain: KAGVTQTPRYLIKTRGQQVTLSCSPISGHRSVSWYQQTPGQGLQFLFEYFSETQRNKGNFPGRFSGRQFSNSRSEMNVSTLELGDSALYLCASSLSGVATEAFFGQGTRLTVV.

The rearrangement joins TRBV27 to TRBJ2-5; TRBD1 aligns across 8 bases. The CDR3 runs 13 residues. V lost 6 bases to trimming and J lost 2 bases; unmatched junction nucleotides: 2. CDR1 is MNHEY, CDR2 SMNVEV, per germline (reference sequence). In DNA, the CDR3 is TGTGCCAGCAGCGACAGGGGTCAAGAGACCCAGTACTTC. It yields the protein CASSDRGQETQYF.

This chain joins TRBV19 and TRBJ2-2, with D hard to call. Germline V gene data show CDR1 as LNHDA and CDR2 as SQIVND (reference sequence). The CDR3 has 14 amino acids. The V end lost 10 bases, the J end lost 2 bases, and 14 bases lay between the germline ends. The chain's CDR3 is CATVDRFNTGELFF. In DNA form, the CDR3 reads TGTGCCACTGTAGACCGCTTCAACACCGGGGAGCTGTTTTTT.

This chain joins TRBV5-1 and TRBJ1-1; D gene ambiguous. Germline CDR1 SGHRS, CDR2 YFSETQ. The CDR3 totals 11 residues. V was shortened by 3 bases and J by 7 bases, with 7 bases between the two germline ends. CDR3 loop: CASSSDLEAFF. CDR3 nucleotide sequence: TGCGCCAGCAGCTCGGACCTTGAAGCTTTCTTT. Full variable domain (outside the CDR3, taken from reference TRBV5-1 and TRBJ1-1): KAGVTQTPRYLIKTRGQQVTLSCSPISGHRSVSWYQQTPGQGLQFLFEYFSETQRNKGNFPGRFSGRQFSNSRSEMNVSTLELGDSALYLCASSSDLEAFFGQGTRLTVV.

This clone was seen once. As DNA, the CDR3 is TGTGCCAGCTCTCCCTGGGGGCTATACAATGAGCAGTTCTTC. Translating it yields CASSPWGLYNEQFF. The V gene is TRBV6-5, the J gene TRBJ2-1, with D tentatively TRBD1 (6 bases). Trimming took 8 bases from V and 4 from J, leaving 15 bases between them. Per the germline V gene, CDR1 is MNHEY and CDR2 is SVGAGI. The length of the CDR3 is 14 residues.

The V and J genes are TRBV29-1 and TRBJ2-5; 7 positions agree with TRBD2. The junction had 10 bases not matched to a gene; V was cut back by 6 bases and J by 3 bases. Germline CDR1 and CDR2: SQVTM and ANQGSEA. This CDR3 has 14 residues. CDR3 nucleotides: TGCAGCGTAGACAGCGGGGACCTCAAAGAGACCCAGTACTTC. This sequence encodes CSVDSGDLKETQYF.

The chain links TRBV11-1 to TRBJ1-1, with no clear D. Trimming pared 3 bases from V and 3 bases from J, leaving 11 bases between. The CDR3 consists of 14 residues. Germline loops: CDR1 SGHAT, CDR2 FQDESV (reference sequence). The CDR3 reads CASSFGLGYTEAFF. Here the CDR3 DNA reads TGTGCCAGCAGCTTCGGCTTGGGGTACACTGAAGCTTTCTTT.

V and J are TRBV5-1 and TRBJ2-5, with a weak D call TRBD1 (6 bases). The CDR3 sequence is 15 residues long. Trimming took 4 bases from V and 0 from J, leaving 13 bases between them. The V gene's germline CDR1 is SGHRS and CDR2 YFSETQ. CDR3 nucleotides: TGCGCCAGCAGCGACAAACAGGGCTACCAAGAGACCCAGTACTTC. It codes for CASSDKQGYQETQYF.

The chain employs TRBV9 and TRBJ2-2, with 12 bases that match TRBD2. There are 16 residues in the CDR3. In germline, CDR1 is SGDLS, CDR2 YYNGEE. With V trimmed by 3 bases and J by 3 bases, 3 bases remained unmatched. The CDR3 here is CASSAGLAGYTGELFF. The DNA of the CDR3 is TGTGCCAGCAGCGCGGGACTAGCGGGTTACACCGGGGAGCTGTTTTTT.

The V gene is TRBV4-1, the J gene TRBJ2-5; the D gene is possibly TRBD2 (5 bases). TRBJ2-7 matches the DNA end more closely, so the J call is doubtful. CDR3 length equals 16 residues. From germline, CDR1 is MGHRA and CDR2 YSYEKL. Here the CDR3 reads CASSHPREHGIYEQYF. The CDR3 DNA sequence: TGCGCCAGCAGCCACCCCCGGGAACATGGGATATACGAGCAGTACTTC.

The genes are TRBV7-2 and TRBJ2-7; D tentatively reads TRBD1 or TRBD2 (6 bases each). The ends were cut back, 4 bases at V and 2 bases at J, with 18 bases in the middle. Germline loops: CDR1 SGHTA, CDR2 FQGNSA. The CDR3 is made up of 16 amino acids. CDR3 loop: CASSSRSTEGAYEQYF. CDR3 DNA sequence: TGTGCCAGCAGCTCGCGGTCGACGGAGGGGGCCTACGAGCAGTACTTC. Based on the CDR3 plus reference TRBV7-2 and TRBJ2-7, the full variable domain is GAGVSQSPSNKVTEKGKDVELRCDPISGHTALYWYRQSLGQGLEFLIYFQGNSAPDKSGLPSDRFSAERTGGSVSTLTIQRTQQEDSAVYLCASSSRSTEGAYEQYFGPGTRLTVT.

The genes are TRBV19 and TRBJ1-2; no firm D call. The germline V gene encodes CDR1 LNHDA and CDR2 SQIVND (reference sequence). The CDR3 length is 11 residues. Trimming shortened V by 8 bases and J by 8 bases, and 12 bases separated the two germline ends. CDR3 residues: CASSKARGYTF. CDR3 sequence (DNA): TGTGCCAGTTCGAAGGCCCGCGGCTACACCTTC. Looking up the rest from reference TRBV19 and TRBJ1-2 gives the full variable domain: DGGITQSPKYLFRKEGQNVTLSCEQNLNHDAMYWYRQDPGQGLRLIYYSQIVNDFQKGDIAEGYSVSREKKESFPLTVTSAQKNPTAFYLCASSKARGYTFGSGTRLTVV.

This chain connects TRBV27 to TRBJ2-3; possibly TRBD2 for D (6 bases). The CDR3 covers 15 residues. The germline V and J ends were trimmed by 8 bases and 3 bases, with 18 bases remaining between them. CDR1 and CDR2 (germline): MNHEY, SMNVEV (reference sequence). The CDR3 DNA reads TGTGCCAGCGCATCCTTGGGTGGAGGGACAGATACGCAGTATTTT. This codes for CASASLGGGTDTQYF.

V is TRBV5-1 and J is TRBJ2-7; maybe TRBD1 (7 bases). The V gene's germline CDR1 is SGHRS and CDR2 YFSETQ. The CDR3 contains 16 residues. V lost 5 bases and J 4 bases, leaving 22 bases between the germline ends. CDR3: CASSLSRGAGGYEQYF. The CDR3 DNA follows: TGCGCCAGCAGTCTCTCCCGGGGAGCAGGGGGGTACGAGCAGTACTTC. Full variable domain (rest looked up from reference TRBV5-1 and TRBJ2-7): KAGVTQTPRYLIKTRGQQVTLSCSPISGHRSVSWYQQTPGQGLQFLFEYFSETQRNKGNFPGRFSGRQFSNSRSEMNVSTLELGDSALYLCASSLSRGAGGYEQYFGPGTRLTVT.

Only a few counts were recorded for this clone. The chain employs TRBV5-1 and TRBJ2-3; D uncertain. The CDR3 contains 14 residues. V lost 0 bases and J lost 2, with 7 bases in between. The germline gives CDR1 SGHRS, CDR2 YFSETQ. For the CDR3, the DNA is TGCGCCAGCAGCTTGGAGGTAATCACAGATACGCAGTATTTT. This encodes CASSLEVITDTQYF.

The gene calls are TRBV27 and TRBJ2-1, with 11 bases fitting TRBD1. This CDR3 contains 15 residues. Germline V gene lookup returns CDR1 MNHEY and CDR2 SMNVEV (reference sequence). J gave up 7 bases and V 8 bases, and 10 bases lay outside the gene matches. CDR3 region: CASALGQGGANEQFF. The CDR3 DNA is TGTGCCAGCGCTCTGGGACAGGGGGGGGCAAATGAGCAGTTCTTC.

This rearrangement joins TRBV6-1 to TRBJ1-4; unclear D gene. The CDR3 spans 15 residues. Trimming pared 6 bases from V and 12 bases from J, leaving 23 bases between. Germline loops: CDR1 MNHNS, CDR2 SASEGT. The CDR3 region is CASREPQATMKELFF. The CDR3 nucleotides are TGTGCCAGCAGGGAACCTCAGGCGACAATGAAAGAACTGTTTTTT.

J is TRBJ1-5 and V is TRBV6-1, with unresolved D. Germline values: CDR1 MNHNS, CDR2 SASEGT. The CDR3 spans 14 residues. The V end was cut by 0 bases, the J end by 1 base, with 4 bases between. CDR3 bases: TGTGCCAGCAGTGAAGCGGAGAGCAATCAGCCCCAGCATTTT. This codes for CASSEAESNQPQHF.

The gene calls are TRBV4-1 and TRBJ1-5, with no clear D. The length of the CDR3 is 15 residues. V was cut by 0 bases and J by 1 base, with 7 bases left in between. Germline V gene lookup returns CDR1 MGHRA and CDR2 YSYEKL. CDR3 nucleotide sequence: TGCGCCAGCAGCCAAGAGACGCAGAGCAATCAGCCCCAGCATTTT. The encoded protein is CASSQETQSNQPQHF.

This chain connects TRBV13 to TRBJ1-6; D possibly corresponds to TRBD1 (6 bases). Trimming stripped 5 bases from V and 0 bases from J, with 20 bases between. The CDR3 runs 19 residues. Germline CDR1 and CDR2: PRHDT and FYEKMQ (reference sequence). The CDR3 sequence is CASSALPGGQSSYNSPLHF. Here the CDR3 DNA reads TGTGCCAGCAGCGCCCTGCCGGGGGGACAATCCTCCTATAATTCACCCCTCCACTTT.

The J gene is TRBJ2-1, the V gene TRBV7-9; 7 nucleotides agree with TRBD2. CDR1 and CDR2 (germline): SEHNR, FQNEAQ (reference sequence). The J segment lost 8 bases and the V segment lost 5 bases, leaving 12 bases of the junction unmatched. The CDR3 contains 15 residues. DNA of the CDR3: TGTGCCAGCAGCCCTCAGCGGGGCTCAGGTGATGAGCAGTTCTTC. Amino acid sequence: CASSPQRGSGDEQFF.

This rearrangement joins TRBV10-3 to TRBJ1-4; TRBD1 might be the D (6 bases). Germline-derived CDR1 and CDR2 are ENHRY and SYGVKD. CDR3 length: 15 residues. V shed 5 bases and J shed 6 bases, with 16 bases lying between them. The CDR3 DNA reads as TGTGCCATCAGTTCGGGGGCCCGCGGGGATGAAAAACTGTTTTTT. It yields the protein CAISSGARGDEKLFF.

The genes are TRBV12-5 and TRBJ2-1; maybe TRBD1 (6 bases). CDR3 length: 16 residues. V lost 4 bases, J lost 2 bases, and 15 bases lay in between. CDR1 is LGHNT and CDR2 is FRNRAP in the germline V gene. The CDR3 reads CASGSSSQGPYNEQFF. CDR3 nucleotide sequence: TGTGCTAGTGGTTCCTCCTCACAGGGACCCTACAATGAGCAGTTCTTC.

The chain carries TRBV6-1 and TRBJ1-1; D not resolved. The CDR3 consists of 15 residues. From germline, CDR1 is MNHNS and CDR2 SASEGT. Trimming shortened V by 4 bases and J by 4 bases, and 16 bases separated the two germline ends. CDR3 nucleotides: TGTGCCAGCAGTGCGTTTGACGAAGGTGGCACTGAAGCTTTCTTT. This codes for CASSAFDEGGTEAFF.